This TCR beta chain appears in the sequencing data of a study of technical replicates of blood from several donors. Libraries were prepared by immunoSEQ multiplex PCR; TCRdb keeps only in-frame clonotypes and omits some of them. The sample holds roughly 51,000 clones, just over 90% seen once. This TCR was recovered from a human donor in good health. Some clones in this sample may be carry-over from other donors' samples. Sequenced sample: PBMCs.

The DNA of the CDR3 is TGTGCCAGCAGCGGTACAGATCGGGATACGCAGTATTTT. Its protein product is CASSGTDRDTQYF. The chain is built from TRBV11-2 and TRBJ2-3, with unresolved D. This CDR3 region has 13 residues. The V end lost 5 bases, the J end lost 6 bases, and 12 bases lay between the germline ends. Germline CDR1 and CDR2: SGHAT and FQNNGV.